The entry below gives a single T cell receptor (beta chain) sequence along with its context. The data derive from a study of shared clonotypes between healthy human individuals. Repertoires were generated with immunoSEQ multiplex PCR, while TCRdb's copy carries only in-frame clones and drops some. The repertoire consists of 500,000 to 650,000 clones, with around 78% occurring once and the leading ten covering 9.5% to 15%. This clonotype was sampled from a woman aged 40 to 55 in good health. Some clones in this sample may be carry-over from other donors' samples. Sequences were obtained from PBMCs.

CDR3 amino acids: CASSFSGSTYEQYF. The DNA for the CDR3 is TGTGCCAGCAGCTTTAGCGGGAGCACCTACGAGCAGTACTTC. The V gene is TRBV7-2, the J gene TRBJ2-7; 9 nucleotides line up with TRBD2. The CDR3 is made up of 14 amino acids. Unmatched junction bases numbered 2, after V lost 3 bases and J lost 2 bases. The germline CDR1 and CDR2 sequences are SGHTA and FQGNSA.